The 5 T cell receptor beta chains listed next were all sequenced from one sample in a study of identical twins. TCRdb re-analysed the 5' RACE reads in MiXCR, keeping a single row per CDR3 protein. This sample yields approximately 470,000 distinct CDR3 sequences, of which around 14% are seen a single time; 0.52% belongs to the top ten. These data also formed part of another study, on yellow fever vaccine responses in identical twins.

The sample consisted of CD4+ T cells sorted from blood. All receptors derive from a woman aged 18-30 years in good health.

Many counts were recorded for this clonotype. The genes are TRBV29-1 and TRBJ2-7; TRBD1 aligns across 7 bases. The CDR3 is made up of 15 amino acids. V gave up 6 bases and J gave up 3 bases; unmatched junction bases: 14. Germline V gene data show CDR1 as SQVTM and CDR2 as ANQGSEA. This CDR3 reads CSVRDSRDSGYEQYF. DNA of the CDR3: TGCAGCGTCCGAGACAGCCGGGACAGCGGCTACGAGCAGTACTTC.

The chain links TRBV5-1 to TRBJ2-1; 9 nucleotides match TRBD2. The germline V gene encodes CDR1 SGHRS and CDR2 YFSETQ. The CDR3 sequence is 15 residues long. The V gene end was trimmed by 1 base and the J gene end by 7 bases; junction bases not matched to a gene: 6. As DNA, the CDR3 is TGCGCCAGCAGCTTGACTAGCGGGTCCCTGAATGAGCAGTTCTTC. This gives the protein CASSLTSGSLNEQFF.

Only a few counts were recorded for this clonotype. The chain uses TRBV4-3 and TRBJ2-7; the match to TRBD2 covers 8 bases. V lost 1 base, J lost 6 bases, and 8 bases stayed unmatched. Looked up from germline, CDR1 is LGHNA and CDR2 is YSLEER. The CDR3 runs to 15 residues. The CDR3 here is CASSQGGLELGEQYF. For the CDR3, the DNA is TGCGCCAGCAGCCAAGGGGGACTAGAACTCGGCGAGCAGTACTTC.

This clonotype was detected many times. The chain links TRBV29-1 to TRBJ2-3, with D uncertain. Trimming pared 3 bases from V and 3 bases from J, leaving 13 bases between. Germline CDR1 SQVTM, CDR2 ANQGSEA. This CDR3 has 14 residues. This chain's CDR3 is CSVDRGVATDTQYF. The CDR3 DNA is TGCAGCGTTGACCGAGGAGTCGCGACAGATACGCAGTATTTT.

This clonotype has only a few counts. V and J are TRBV6-5 and TRBJ2-1; D gene ambiguous. Trimming removed 4 bases from V and 10 bases from J, with 8 bases in between. CDR1 and CDR2 from the germline V gene are MNHEY and SVGAGI. The CDR3 spans 11 residues. CDR3 nucleotides: TGTGCCAGCAGTTTTGGGTGGGAGCAGTTCTTC. It yields the protein CASSFGWEQFF.